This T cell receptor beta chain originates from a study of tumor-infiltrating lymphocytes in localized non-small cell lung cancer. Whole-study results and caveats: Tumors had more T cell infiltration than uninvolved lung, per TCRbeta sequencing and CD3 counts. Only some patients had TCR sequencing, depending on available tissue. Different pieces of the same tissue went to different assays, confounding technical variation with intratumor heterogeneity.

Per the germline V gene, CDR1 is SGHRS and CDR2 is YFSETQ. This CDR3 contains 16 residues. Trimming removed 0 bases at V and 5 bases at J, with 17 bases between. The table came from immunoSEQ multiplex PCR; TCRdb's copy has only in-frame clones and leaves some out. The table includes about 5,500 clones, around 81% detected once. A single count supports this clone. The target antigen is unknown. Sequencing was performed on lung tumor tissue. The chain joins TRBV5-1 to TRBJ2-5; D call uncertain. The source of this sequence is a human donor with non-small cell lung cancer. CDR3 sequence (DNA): TGCGCCAGCAGCTTGGCGGCGTACCCTTCAAGGGAGACCCAGTACTTC. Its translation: CASSLAAYPSRETQYF. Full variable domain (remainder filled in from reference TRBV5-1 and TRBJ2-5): KAGVTQTPRYLIKTRGQQVTLSCSPISGHRSVSWYQQTPGQGLQFLFEYFSETQRNKGNFPGRFSGRQFSNSRSEMNVSTLELGDSALYLCASSLAAYPSRETQYFGPGTRLLVL.